The T cell receptor beta chain under discussion was sequenced for a study of blood T cell repertoires in COVID-19. CDR3 length equals 17 residues. Per the germline V gene, CDR1 is PRHDT and CDR2 is FYEKMQ (reference sequence). Trimming stripped 3 bases from V and 0 bases from J, with 16 bases between. Clones were read by immunoSEQ multiplex PCR, and TCRdb kept only the in-frame ones, dropping some. The sample carries a few hundred thousand clones, approximately 85% recorded once. The chain carries TRBV13 and TRBJ2-3, with D maybe TRBD2 (7 bases). Source material: PBMCs or T cells enriched from blood (not recorded which). The clonotype was recovered from a woman between 50 and 59 years old who had been exposed to COVID-19. The CDR3 loop is CASSLRKGGASTDTQYF. DNA of the CDR3: TGTGCCAGCAGCTTGCGAAAGGGGGGGGCCAGCACAGATACGCAGTATTTT.